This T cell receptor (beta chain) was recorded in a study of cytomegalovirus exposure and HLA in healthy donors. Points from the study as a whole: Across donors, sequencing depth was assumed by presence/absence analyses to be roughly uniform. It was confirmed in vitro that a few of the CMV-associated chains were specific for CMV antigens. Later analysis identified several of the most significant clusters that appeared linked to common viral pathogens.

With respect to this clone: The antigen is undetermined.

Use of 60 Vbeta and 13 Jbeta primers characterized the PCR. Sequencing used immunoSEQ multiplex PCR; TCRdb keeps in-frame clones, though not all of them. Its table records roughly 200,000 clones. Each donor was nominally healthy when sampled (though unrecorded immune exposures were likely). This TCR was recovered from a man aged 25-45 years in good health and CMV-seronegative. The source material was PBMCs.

DNA for the CDR3: TGTGCCAGCAGTGAAAGACAGGGATTCACTGGAAACACCATATATTTT. Amino acid sequence: CASSERQGFTGNTIYF. This chain joins TRBV27 and TRBJ1-3; 7 bases align to TRBD1. The CDR3 is 16 residues long. Trimming at V came to 5 bases and at J to 2 bases, leaving 9 bases not matched to a gene. Germline V gene data show CDR1 as MNHEY and CDR2 as SMNVEV (reference sequence).